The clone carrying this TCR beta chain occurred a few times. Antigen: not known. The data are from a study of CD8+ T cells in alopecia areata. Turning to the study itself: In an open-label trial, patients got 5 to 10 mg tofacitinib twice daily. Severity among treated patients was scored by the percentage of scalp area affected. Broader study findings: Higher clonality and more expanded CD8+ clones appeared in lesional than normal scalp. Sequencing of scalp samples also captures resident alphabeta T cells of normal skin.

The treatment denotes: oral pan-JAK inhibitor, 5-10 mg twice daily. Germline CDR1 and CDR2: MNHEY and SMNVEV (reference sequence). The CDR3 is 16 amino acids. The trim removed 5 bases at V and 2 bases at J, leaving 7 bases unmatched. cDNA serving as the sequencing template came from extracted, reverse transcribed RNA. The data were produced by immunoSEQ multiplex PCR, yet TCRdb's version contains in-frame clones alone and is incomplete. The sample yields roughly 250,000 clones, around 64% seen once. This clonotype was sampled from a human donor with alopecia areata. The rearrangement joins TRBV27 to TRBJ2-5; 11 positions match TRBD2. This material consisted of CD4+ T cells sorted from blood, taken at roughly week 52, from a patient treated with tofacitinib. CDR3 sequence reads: CASSRQLAGGQETQYF. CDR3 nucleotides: TGTGCCAGCAGTAGACAATTAGCGGGGGGGCAAGAGACCCAGTACTTC.